This is a list of T cell receptor beta chains from one sample in a study of T cells in localized non-small cell lung cancer. Sequencing was performed with immunoSEQ multiplex PCR; in TCRdb, only in-frame clones are kept and a portion is missing. The table shows some 28,000 clones, with approximately 90% occurring only once. Sample: peripheral blood, taken before any cancer treatment. These TCRs come from a woman aged 18 to 55 with stage I lung adenocarcinoma. Each CDR3 is given with its conserved first and last residue. D genes are given only for firm matches. For some rows the clone size is stated as once, few or many, or as a class when expanded; others skip it.

DNA	CDR3	D	J	V	size
TGTGCCAGCAGCCCCCGGACAGGGGTTGGGGAGCAGTACTTC	CASSPRTGVGEQYF	TRBD1	TRBJ2-7	TRBV7-9	NA
TGTGCCAGCACCCCCTGGGGGGCGTCTAATGAAAAACTGTTTTTT	CASTPWGASNEKLFF	NA	TRBJ1-4	TRBV5-5	NA
TGTGCCTGGAGTGGGTGGATAGGAGAGGGAGAGACCCAGTACTTC	CAWSGWIGEGETQYF	NA	TRBJ2-5	TRBV30	NA
TGTGCCAGCAGTTTAACTAGCGGGAGCACACACGAGCAGTACTTC	CASSLTSGSTHEQYF	TRBD2	TRBJ2-7	TRBV27	few
TGTGCCTCAGGGCCCGCGGGCTACGAGCAGTACTTC	CASGPAGYEQYF	NA	TRBJ2-7	TRBV19	NA
TGTGCCAGCAGTTCCGGTATGAACACTGAAGCTTTCTTT	CASSSGMNTEAFF	NA	TRBJ1-1	TRBV27	NA
TGTGCCAGCAGTTATTGGATGACGACAACTAATGAAAAACTGTTTTTT	CASSYWMTTTNEKLFF	NA	TRBJ1-4	TRBV28	NA
TGTGCCAGCAGTGGATCCGGGCCCCCTAGGGCCAACTATGGCTACACCTTC	CASSGSGPPRANYGYTF	NA	TRBJ1-2	TRBV28	once
TGTGCCAGCAGTGAAATCAGGAACACCGGGGAGCTGTTTTTT	CASSEIRNTGELFF	NA	TRBJ2-2	TRBV6-1	NA
TGTGCCAGCAGCCGACAACTAGCGGGAGGGCTCCACACAGATACGCAGTATTTT	CASSRQLAGGLHTDTQYF	TRBD2	TRBJ2-3	TRBV11-3	NA
TGCGCCAGCAGCTTGGAGGACGGAATGAACACTGAAGCTTTCTTT	CASSLEDGMNTEAFF	NA	TRBJ1-1	TRBV5-1	NA
TGTGCCAGCAGCCAAGGGCCTGGGCAAGAGACCCAGTACTTC	CASSQGPGQETQYF	NA	TRBJ2-5	TRBV14	NA
TGTGCCAGCAGCCAGTACGGGATTGGTGAAAAACTGTTTTTT	CASSQYGIGEKLFF	NA	TRBJ1-4	TRBV7-9	NA
TGTGCCAGCAGCTTATCCCGCGGCGGGGGGAGCTCTGGGGCCAACGTCCTGACTTTC	CASSLSRGGGSSGANVLTF	TRBD2	TRBJ2-6	TRBV11-2	NA
TGTGCCAGCAGCTTAGAGATCCAGGGTGCCCACAATGAGCAGTTCTTC	CASSLEIQGAHNEQFF	NA	TRBJ2-1	TRBV7-6	NA
TGTGCCAGCAGCTTACCATCACAGGGAAGCCTCCAAGAGACCCAGTACTTC	CASSLPSQGSLQETQYF	NA	TRBJ2-5	TRBV13	NA
TGTGCCAGCAGTTACTCGAGGCAGCTAAACACCGGGGAGCTGTTTTTT	CASSYSRQLNTGELFF	NA	TRBJ2-2	TRBV6-5	NA
TGTGCCAGCAGCTTGGGGAATACGGAAAAGCAGTACTTC	CASSLGNTEKQYF	NA	TRBJ2-7	TRBV5-6	once
TGTGCCAGCAGTGCCGGGGGGGGTAACGACTTC	CASSAGGGNDF	TRBD2	TRBJ2-4	TRBV28	NA
TGTGCCAGCAGCTCCGAATGGGGGGGCGCTGAAGCTTTCTTT	CASSSEWGGAEAFF	NA	TRBJ1-1	TRBV7-2	large
TGCGCCAGCAGTGAGCCGGGCGGGAGTGTCTACGAGCAGTACTTC	CASSEPGGSVYEQYF	TRBD2	TRBJ2-7	TRBV10-1	NA
TGTGCCTGGAGTGGACCTGGGAGTCAGCCCCAGCATTTT	CAWSGPGSQPQHF	NA	TRBJ1-5	TRBV30	once
TGTGCCAGCAGCGTAGAAGGCGAAGGGACAGCGTATCAAGAGACCCAGTACTTC	CASSVEGEGTAYQETQYF	TRBD1	TRBJ2-5	TRBV9	NA
TGTGCCATCAGACAGGGGGCTATGAGGTGGAATGAGCAGTTCTTC	CAIRQGAMRWNEQFF	TRBD1	TRBJ2-1	TRBV10-3	NA
TGTGCCAGCAGTACGTATTACGAGCAGTACTTC	CASSTYYEQYF	NA	TRBJ2-7	TRBV28	NA
TGTGCCAGCAGCTCAAACAGGGGAACAGATACGCAGTATTTT	CASSSNRGTDTQYF	TRBD1	TRBJ2-3	TRBV7-3	NA
TGTGCCAGCAGCTTTCCGGACCGGGTCCTGGCTGGCGAAAAACTGTTTTTT	CASSFPDRVLAGEKLFF	NA	TRBJ1-4	TRBV7-9	once
TGTGCCAGCAGTTATCGACAGAGCTACACAGATACGCAGTATTTT	CASSYRQSYTDTQYF	NA	TRBJ2-3	TRBV6-5	NA
TGCGCCAGCAGCTTGGGCTACCTCTCCTACAATGAGCAGTTCTTC	CASSLGYLSYNEQFF	NA	TRBJ2-1	TRBV5-1	once
TGTGCCAGCAGCAAATGGGGGAGAAGCTCCTACAATGAGCAGTTCTTC	CASSKWGRSSYNEQFF	NA	TRBJ2-1	TRBV21-1	NA
TGTGCCAGCAGTTTACTACCCTTCACAGATACGCAGTATTTT	CASSLLPFTDTQYF	NA	TRBJ2-3	TRBV27	NA
TGCGCCAGCAGCCCGACAGGTTCTGGAGATACGCAGTATTTT	CASSPTGSGDTQYF	NA	TRBJ2-3	TRBV4-3	once
TGTGCCACCTTCCAGGGAAGCGATGAGCAGTTCTTC	CATFQGSDEQFF	NA	TRBJ2-1	TRBV10-3	NA
TGTGCCAGCAGTACCCGACAGGGATTAAGGGAAAAACTGTTTTTT	CASSTRQGLREKLFF	TRBD1	TRBJ1-4	TRBV28	NA
TGTGCCAGCAGCTTAGGGTCTCTCTCGGCGGTGAACACTGAAGCTTTCTTT	CASSLGSLSAVNTEAFF	NA	TRBJ1-1	TRBV13	NA
TGTGCCAGCTCACCAAGGGACAGGGTTGAGACCCAGTACTTC	CASSPRDRVETQYF	TRBD1	TRBJ2-5	TRBV18	NA
TGTGTCAGAAGCTTAGCAGGGCAAGAGACCCAGTACTTC	CVRSLAGQETQYF	NA	TRBJ2-5	TRBV7-5	few
TGTGCCAGTAGTATCCGGACTGGCGGCGGTAATAATTCACCCCTCCACTTT	CASSIRTGGGNNSPLHF	NA	TRBJ1-6	TRBV19	NA
TGTGCCAGCAGTGGGGGTAGCGCCCGCTCCTACAATGAGCAGTTCTTC	CASSGGSARSYNEQFF	NA	TRBJ2-1	TRBV6-1	NA
TGTGCCAGCAGTTTACAAACACGGGAAGCTTTCTTT	CASSLQTREAFF	NA	TRBJ1-1	TRBV6-6	NA
TGTGCCAGCAGCTTAGGACTAGCGGGAGTATCTGATACGCAGTATTTT	CASSLGLAGVSDTQYF	TRBD2	TRBJ2-3	TRBV11-2	NA
TGTGCCAGTAGTAAACTCAGAGGCCAAGGGGACACTGAAGCTTTCTTT	CASSKLRGQGDTEAFF	NA	TRBJ1-1	TRBV19	NA
TGTGCCAGCAGCGTGCGACAGGGGGGCGACGAGCAGTACTTC	CASSVRQGGDEQYF	TRBD1	TRBJ2-7	TRBV9	NA
TGTGCCAGCACCCCGGGTGGACGCTCCTACAATGAGCAGTTCTTC	CASTPGGRSYNEQFF	NA	TRBJ2-1	TRBV7-9	NA
TGTGCCAGCAGCTTGGGGGCTAGCGGGGGCCAGGAGACCCAGTACTTC	CASSLGASGGQETQYF	TRBD2	TRBJ2-5	TRBV7-2	NA
TGCGCCAGCAGCTTACTTGAGGGTGGAGGCACTGAAGCTTTCTTT	CASSLLEGGGTEAFF	NA	TRBJ1-1	TRBV5-1	NA
TGTGCCAGCAGTGGGACTAGCGTTAGCACAGATACGCAGTATTTT	CASSGTSVSTDTQYF	TRBD2	TRBJ2-3	TRBV2	NA
TGTGCCACCAGCTCCGGGGCCACAGCTGACTTTATTACCCAAAATGAAAAACTGTTTTTT	CATSSGATADFITQNEKLFF	NA	TRBJ1-4	TRBV15	NA
TGTGCCAGCAGTGCCGGGGCTAGTCAGTCAGATACGCAGTATTTT	CASSAGASQSDTQYF	NA	TRBJ2-3	TRBV28	NA
TGTGCCAGCAGCCGCGGACAGGGGAATTCACCCCTCCACTTT	CASSRGQGNSPLHF	TRBD1	TRBJ1-6	TRBV7-2	NA
TGTGCCAGTAGTATGGGGGACAGGGGGAGCACTGAAGCTTTCTTT	CASSMGDRGSTEAFF	TRBD1	TRBJ1-1	TRBV19	NA
TGTGCCAGCAGTGAGTGGAGTATATATTTT	CASSEWSIYF	NA	TRBJ1-3	TRBV6-1	NA
TGCAGCGTTGAATTCCAGCAAGAGACCCAGTACTTC	CSVEFQQETQYF	NA	TRBJ2-5	TRBV29-1	NA
TGTGCCAGCTCACCACCCCCAAACAGGGACTATGGCTACACCTTC	CASSPPPNRDYGYTF	NA	TRBJ1-2	TRBV18	NA
TGTGCCAGCAGCTCCGGGACTAGGAACTACGAGCAGTACTTC	CASSSGTRNYEQYF	TRBD2	TRBJ2-7	TRBV13	NA